This T cell receptor beta chain was captured in a study of CXCR3-negative and CXCR3-positive naive CD8 T cells. Study-wide background: Per library, roughly 1.6 +/- 0.3 million reads; about 135 million TRB reads overall. Findings and caveats of the study: TRBV-TRBJ usage was similar across naive CXCR3 subsets but distinct in memory cells. The study found comparably high diversity in both naive subsets and much lower diversity in memory CD8+ cells.

Concerning this clonotype: Its matching antigen is unknown.

The libraries of TRB cDNA were constructed through 5' RACE using UMI labels. TCRdb reprocessed the 5' RACE reads; each CDR3 protein has one entry and no DNA is given. Its table records tens of thousands of distinct CDR3 sequences. Germline V gene sequence: CDR1 DFQATT, CDR2 SNEGSKA (reference sequence). There are 17 residues in the CDR3. The V call is TRBV20-1, the J call TRBJ2-3; TCRdb's D gene call, TRBD2, goes unchecked for lack of DNA. The sequenced sample consisted of naive CXCR3- CD8+ T cells from blood. Subset of the sample: CD45RO-CCR7+CD27+CD95- naive CD8+ T cells lacking CXCR3 (TNR3-). This receptor was identified in a human donor in good health. Some clones in this sample may be carry-over from other donors' samples. The CDR3 loop reads CSATDRTSGREEHTQYF.